The 26 T cell receptor beta chains reported below all come from one sample, sequenced in a study of type 1 and type 2 diabetes patients. Amplification started from genomic DNA. A primer set of 30 forward and 13 reverse primers amplified the CDR3. TCRdb reprocessed the multiplex PCR reads with MiXCR, giving one entry per CDR3 protein. The sample records fewer than 300,000 distinct CDR3 sequences, around 47% being singletons. The source material was peripheral blood mononuclear cells (PBMCs). All receptors derive from a man aged 18 to 29 with type 2 diabetes.

Of note for this clonotype: A much larger clonotype is one base distant, so this may be a read error. V and J are TRBV4-2 and TRBJ2-1, with TRBD2 matching 10 bases. The closer fit of TRBJ2-7 to the DNA end suggests the J call may be wrong. This CDR3 contains 15 residues. The germline gives CDR1 LGHNA, CDR2 YNFKEQ. The CDR3 DNA reads TGTGCCAGCAGCCGTAGCGGGGGGAAATACAATGAGCAGTACTTC. Translated: CASSRSGGKYNEQYF.

This clonotype appeared a single time. At one end the junction does not follow the germline gene, possibly because of a read error. This chain joins TRBV7-7 and TRBJ2-2; the D gene is possibly TRBD1 (6 bases). Germline V lookup: CDR1 SSHAT, CDR2 FNYEAQ (reference sequence). The CDR3 covers 15 residues. For the CDR3, the DNA is TGTGCTAGCACTATCTCGACAGGTTTAGGCGGGGAGCTGTTTTTT. This codes for CASTISTGLGGELFF.

This clonotype was recorded once. The junction differs from germline at one of its ends, possibly a read error. The CDR3 DNA sequence: TGTGCCTGGAACAACGGGGGGGGCTGCACCTTC. It yields the protein CAWNNGGGCTF. V gene TRBV30 combines with J gene TRBJ1-2, with a possible D match to TRBD1 (6 bases). Per the germline V gene, CDR1 is GTSNPN and CDR2 is SVGIG (reference sequence). The CDR3 contains 11 residues.

A few counts support this clonotype. This chain joins TRBV19 and TRBJ1-2, with D uncertain. CDR1 LNHDA and CDR2 SQIVND come from the germline V gene (reference sequence). The CDR3 has 17 residues. Between the trimmed V and J ends, which lost 1 base and 0 bases, there was a span of 15 bases. CDR3 coding DNA: TGTGCCAGTAGTATAGCCTTTAATCCTGATCCTAACTATGGCTACACCTTC. Protein: CASSIAFNPDPNYGYTF.

The chain joins TRBV5-1 to TRBJ1-6; D is undetermined. This CDR3 has 13 amino acids. CDR1 and CDR2 (germline): SGHRS, YFSETQ. V shed 2 bases and J shed 9 bases, with 9 bases lying between them. Here the CDR3 DNA reads TGCGCCAGCAGCTTAGCCGAGGGTTCACCCCTCCACTTT. Protein: CASSLAEGSPLHF.

The V call is TRBV7-7, the J call TRBJ2-3, with TRBD2 identical over 9 bases. This CDR3 is built from 13 residues. Germline values: CDR1 SSHAT, CDR2 FNYEAQ (reference sequence). V lost 1 base, J lost 12 bases, and 5 bases stayed unmatched. CDR3 sequence reads: CASSLGREGHQYF. DNA of the CDR3: TGTGCCAGCAGCTTAGGGCGGGAGGGCCATCAGTATTTT.

V gene TRBV27 combines with J gene TRBJ1-2; D unclear. V shed 7 bases and J shed 0 bases, with 12 bases lying between them. The germline V gene encodes CDR1 MNHEY and CDR2 SMNVEV (reference sequence). The CDR3 length is 14 residues. CDR3 in amino acids: CASKALSSNYGYTF. The CDR3 coding sequence is TGTGCCAGCAAGGCGTTAAGTTCTAACTATGGCTACACCTTC.

The chain recombines TRBV7-2 with TRBJ2-3; 10 nucleotides align to TRBD2. V lost 5 bases to trimming and J lost 5 bases; unmatched junction nucleotides: 7. The CDR3 spans 15 residues. Germline V gene lookup returns CDR1 SGHTA and CDR2 FQGNSA. The CDR3 region is CASSQSGGAGDTQYF. The CDR3 nucleotides read TGTGCCAGCAGCCAAAGCGGGGGGGCAGGAGATACGCAGTATTTT.

J is TRBJ1-2 and V is TRBV19, with TRBD1 as a possible D gene (5 bases). CDR1 LNHDA and CDR2 SQIVND come from the germline V gene (reference sequence). This CDR3 comprises 15 residues. V shed 5 bases and J shed 0 bases, with 13 bases lying between them. CDR3 DNA sequence: TGTGCCAGTAGTTGGGACTTTCGAGCTAACTATGGCTACACCTTC. Its protein is CASSWDFRANYGYTF.

With regard to this clonotype: One junction end does not reproduce the germline sequence, and a read error may be involved. The rearrangement uses TRBV6-6 and TRBJ1-6; D is perhaps TRBD1 (5 bases). Germline V lookup: CDR1 MNHNY, CDR2 SVGAGI (reference sequence). The CDR3 is made up of 14 amino acids. The CDR3 loop is CATSDAGYNSPLHF. CDR3 coding DNA: TGTGCCACCAGTGATGCAGGGTATAATTCACCCCTCCACTTT.

The gene calls are TRBV12-3 or TRBV12-4 and TRBJ2-6; a weak D match, TRBD1 (6 bases). The V end lost 6 bases, the J end lost 0 bases, and 12 bases lay between the germline ends. CDR3 length: 16 residues. The CDR3 DNA reads TGTGCCAGCAGACCCACAGGGTCCTCTGGGGCCAACGTCCTGACTTTC. This gives the protein CASRPTGSSGANVLTF.

This clonotype was counted between two and nine times. CDR3 in DNA: TGTGCCAGCAGCCCGGAAGGGATCGAGCAAGAGACCCAGTACTTC. Its protein is CASSPEGIEQETQYF. J is TRBJ2-5 and V is TRBV7-8; D is uncertain. This CDR3 is 15 amino acids long. CDR1 SGHVS and CDR2 FQNEAQ come from the germline V gene. Trimming removed 5 bases from V and 2 bases from J, with 15 bases in between.

The CDR3 DNA reads TGTGCCAGTAGTATAAGGACATTTTACGAGCAGTACTTC. It encodes CASSIRTFYEQYF. V usage is TRBV30 and J usage is TRBJ2-7; possible D gene TRBD1, 5 bases. Germline lookup yields CDR1 GTSNPN and CDR2 SVGIG (reference sequence). Trimming cost V 8 bases and J 4 bases, with 18 bases left between them. The CDR3 is 13 residues long.

The chain carries TRBV29-1 and TRBJ2-7; 8 bases line up with TRBD1. Looked up from germline, CDR1 is SQVTM and CDR2 is ANQGSEA. This CDR3 has 11 residues. Unmatched junction bases numbered 5, after V lost 7 bases and J lost 6 bases. The CDR3 DNA reads TGCAGCGCCAGACAGGGGCCCGAGCAGTACTTC. The encoded protein is CSARQGPEQYF.

For this clonotype: This may be a read error: a much more frequent sequence differs by one nucleotide. The chain combines TRBV15 with TRBJ2-1, with 8 bases identical to TRBD2. The CDR3 sequence is 14 residues long. The germline V gene encodes CDR1 LNHNV and CDR2 YYDKDF (reference sequence). The CDR3 DNA reads as TGTGCCACCGAGGGACTAGGGGGGTACAAAGAGCAGTTCTTC. Encoded protein: CATEGLGGYKEQFF.

The V call is TRBV6-5, the J call TRBJ1-1; weak D call: TRBD1 (6 bases). Germline CDR1 MNHEY, CDR2 SVGAGI. V was trimmed by 3 bases and J by 4 bases, leaving 15 bases between them. The CDR3 is made up of 15 amino acids. As DNA, the CDR3 is TGTGCCAGCAGTTATGGCGGGGGCACTGGCACTGAAGCTTTCTTT. It translates to CASSYGGGTGTEAFF.

The gene calls are TRBV4-1 and TRBJ2-7, with D perhaps matching TRBD2 (5 bases). Trimming shortened V by 2 bases and J by 5 bases, and 13 bases separated the two germline ends. The germline gives CDR1 MGHRA, CDR2 YSYEKL. The length of the CDR3 is 14 residues. The chain's CDR3 is CASSQIEGFHEQYF. The DNA for the CDR3 is TGCGCCAGCAGCCAAATCGAGGGCTTCCACGAGCAGTACTTC.

Remarks on this clonotype: Since a much larger clone is just one base distant, this may be a read error. V usage is TRBV6-5 and J usage is TRBJ2-7, with 12 bases identical to TRBD2. J lost 3 bases, V lost 11 bases, and 5 bases had no gene match. The length of the CDR3 is 13 residues. Germline CDR1 and CDR2: MNHEY and SVGAGI. CDR3: CAGQGLAGYEQYF. The CDR3 DNA reads as TGTGCCGGCCAGGGACTAGCGGGCTACGAGCAGTACTTC.

This clonotype was seen a few times. V and J are TRBV28 and TRBJ2-7, with D maybe TRBD1 (6 bases). Trimming pared 5 bases from V and 3 bases from J, leaving 14 bases between. Germline V CDR1 and CDR2: MDHEN, SYDVKM. CDR3 length equals 14 residues. CDR3 bases: TGTGCCAGCAGTAAACAGGGTCCTGGCTACGAGCAGTACTTC. Amino acids: CASSKQGPGYEQYF.

V gene TRBV12-3 or TRBV12-4 combines with J gene TRBJ1-2, with 7 bases fitting TRBD1. The CDR3 totals 13 residues. V lost 6 bases and J lost 11; bases outside the gene matches: 12. The CDR3 loop is CASSRSKDRVYTF. As DNA, the CDR3 is TGTGCCAGCAGCCGATCAAAAGACAGGGTGTACACCTTC.

The rearrangement links TRBV5-1 to TRBJ1-5; possible D gene TRBD1, 5 bases. Germline lookup yields CDR1 SGHRS and CDR2 YFSETQ. V gave up 0 bases and J gave up 6 bases, with 13 bases separating them. The CDR3 covers 15 residues. The CDR3 DNA follows: TGCGCCAGCAGCTTGGACGGGGGGAGTGGTCAGCCCCAGCATTTT. Translated, it gives CASSLDGGSGQPQHF.

This clonotype turned up a few times. This sequence joins TRBV7-9 and TRBJ1-6, with D perhaps TRBD1 (5 bases). The CDR3 is made up of 13 amino acids. V lost 5 bases and J 14 bases, leaving 16 bases between the germline ends. The germline CDR1 and CDR2 sequences are SEHNR and FQNEAQ (reference sequence). CDR3 DNA: TGTGCCAGCAGCCTCACCTCGCCGGGGGCCCTCCACTTT. It is translated as CASSLTSPGALHF.

In this sample, this clonotype turned up a few times. This chain's CDR3 is CSARDRLRTSSYEQYF. DNA of the CDR3: TGCAGTGCTAGAGATCGGTTACGGACCAGCTCCTACGAGCAGTACTTC. The rearrangement uses TRBV20-1 and TRBJ2-7; D not resolved. The CDR3 consists of 16 residues. V lost 0 bases and J lost 0, with 15 bases in between. Germline V CDR1 and CDR2: DFQATT, SNEGSKA (reference sequence).

This clonotype has ten or more counts. The V gene is TRBV19, the J gene TRBJ1-5; the match to TRBD1 covers 10 bases. This CDR3 has 15 amino acids. Germline trimming cut 5 bases from V and 4 bases from J; bases unmatched to any gene: 5. CDR1 is LNHDA, CDR2 SQIVND, per germline (reference sequence). The CDR3 region is CASSYRDRGNQPQHF. The CDR3 region has the DNA TGTGCCAGTAGTTACCGGGACAGGGGTAATCAGCCCCAGCATTTT.

This chain links TRBV6-2 or TRBV6-3 with TRBJ1-6; D possibly corresponds to TRBD1 (6 bases). This CDR3 spans 18 amino acids. Trimming stripped 2 bases from V and 6 bases from J, with 20 bases between. Germline V gene sequence: CDR1 MNHEY, CDR2 SVGEGT. The CDR3 DNA sequence: TGTGCCAGCAGTTACGGATTTGTGTCGGGCAGGGGTAATTCACCCCTCCACTTT. It specifies CASSYGFVSGRGNSPLHF.

This clonotype was detected only a few times. The chain recombines TRBV7-2 with TRBJ2-7; TRBD2 aligns across 10 bases. The trim removed 5 bases at V and 2 bases at J, leaving 3 bases unmatched. The CDR3 spans 14 residues. Germline CDR1 reads SGHTA; CDR2 reads FQGNSA. The CDR3 coding sequence is TGTGCCAGCAGCCCGAGCGGGGGGGCCTACGAGCAGTACTTC. Its translation is CASSPSGGAYEQYF.